These 10 T cell receptor beta chains originate from one sample sequenced in a study of cytomegalovirus exposure and HLA in healthy donors. PCR was performed using 60 Vbeta and 13 Jbeta primers. TCRdb keeps only in-frame clones here, not all; method: immunoSEQ multiplex PCR. The table shows 100,000 to 150,000 clones, with approximately 80% occurring only once. Sequenced: PBMCs. Receptors were obtained from a young man in good health and CMV-seronegative.

The CDR3 coding sequence is TGTGCCAGCAGTTTTTATCAGGGTTCGTACGAGCAGTACTTC. Translated, it gives CASSFYQGSYEQYF. The chain couples TRBV27 to TRBJ2-7; tentative D call: TRBD1 (5 bases). The CDR3 consists of 14 residues. The ends were cut back, 3 bases at V and 4 bases at J, with 13 bases in the middle. CDR1 is MNHEY, CDR2 SMNVEV, per germline (reference sequence).

This rearrangement joins TRBV5-4 to TRBJ1-1; D is perhaps TRBD1 (6 bases). Germline V lookup: CDR1 SGHNT, CDR2 YYREEE (reference sequence). This CDR3 spans 17 amino acids. The ends were cut back, 4 bases at V and 0 bases at J, with 19 bases in the middle. DNA of the CDR3: TGTGCCAGCAGCCGGATCGGACAGATAACCATGAACACTGAAGCTTTCTTT. Amino acids: CASSRIGQITMNTEAFF.

The rearrangement uses TRBV7-2 and TRBJ2-5; D not resolved. There are 13 residues in the CDR3. V shed 4 bases and J shed 5 bases, with 11 bases lying between them. Looked up from germline, CDR1 is SGHTA and CDR2 is FQGNSA. This CDR3 reads CASSSPPRETQYF. The DNA of the CDR3 is TGTGCCAGCAGCTCCCCCCCGAGGGAGACCCAGTACTTC.

The chain is built from TRBV15 and TRBJ2-7; possible D gene TRBD1, 6 bases. Germline lookup yields CDR1 LNHNV and CDR2 YYDKDF (reference sequence). The CDR3 length is 14 residues. V was pared by 0 bases and J by 6 bases, with 12 bases between. Written as DNA, the CDR3 is TGTGCCACCAGCAGAGATAGTCAGGGGCGCGAGCAGTACTTC. Translated: CATSRDSQGREQYF. The full variable domain, its missing parts supplied by reference TRBV15 and TRBJ2-7, is DAMVIQNPRYQVTQFGKPVTLSCSQTLNHNVMYWYQQKSSQAPKLLFHYYDKDFNNEADTPDNFQSRRPNTSFCFLDIRSPGLGDTAMYLCATSRDSQGREQYFGPGTRLTVT.

The chain recombines TRBV7-2 with TRBJ2-7; D gene unclear. CDR3 size: 12 residues. V shed 4 bases and J shed 2 bases, with 6 bases lying between them. CDR1 SGHTA and CDR2 FQGNSA come from the germline V gene. Here the CDR3 reads CASSYTAYEQYF. Written as DNA, the CDR3 is TGTGCCAGCAGCTACACCGCCTACGAGCAGTACTTC. Drawing the rest from reference TRBV7-2 and TRBJ2-7, the complete variable domain is GAGVSQSPSNKVTEKGKDVELRCDPISGHTALYWYRQSLGQGLEFLIYFQGNSAPDKSGLPSDRFSAERTGGSVSTLTIQRTQQEDSAVYLCASSYTAYEQYFGPGTRLTVT.

The rearrangement joins TRBV28 to TRBJ1-6; TRBD1 is a possible D gene (6 bases). Germline lookup yields CDR1 MDHEN and CDR2 SYDVKM. This CDR3 is 10 amino acids long. Deletions cut 8 bases from V and 19 bases from J, with 15 bases between. CDR3 DNA sequence: TGTGCCAGCCCTGAGGGACACCCTCACTTT. It codes for CASPEGHPHF.

The genes are TRBV4-2 and TRBJ2-1, with a weak D call TRBD1 (6 bases). Deletions cut 3 bases from V and 7 bases from J, with 19 bases between. The CDR3 covers 16 residues. The germline V gene encodes CDR1 LGHNA and CDR2 YNFKEQ. This CDR3 is CASSQRSGARGNEQFF. The CDR3 DNA is TGTGCCAGCAGCCAGCGTTCAGGGGCTCGTGGGAATGAGCAGTTCTTC.

The chain joins TRBV14 to TRBJ1-1, with D uncertain. With 1 base removed from V and 0 bases from J, the gap between germline ends came to 3 bases. The CDR3 extends over 13 amino acids. Germline CDR1 and CDR2: SGHDN and FVKESK. The CDR3 here is CASSQVVNTEAFF. In nucleotides, the CDR3 is TGTGCCAGCAGCCAAGTAGTGAACACTGAAGCTTTCTTT.

V is TRBV4-1 and J is TRBJ2-5; tentative D call: TRBD1 (6 bases). Trimming left V 1 base short and J 4 bases short, with 10 bases between. Germline CDR1 and CDR2: MGHRA and YSYEKL. CDR3 length equals 14 residues. CDR3 DNA: TGCGCCAGCAGCCAAGGCGTCAGGGGAGAGACCCAGTACTTC. As protein: CASSQGVRGETQYF.

The genes are TRBV29-1 and TRBJ2-2; D is possibly TRBD1 (5 bases). V dropped 7 bases and J dropped 7 bases, with 25 bases sitting between them. Germline V gives CDR1 SQVTM, CDR2 ANQGSEA. The CDR3 length is 16 residues. CDR3 sequence (DNA): TGCAGCGCCCGAAGTACTACAAGGGGATTGGACGGGGAGCTGTTTTTT. This gives the protein CSARSTTRGLDGELFF.